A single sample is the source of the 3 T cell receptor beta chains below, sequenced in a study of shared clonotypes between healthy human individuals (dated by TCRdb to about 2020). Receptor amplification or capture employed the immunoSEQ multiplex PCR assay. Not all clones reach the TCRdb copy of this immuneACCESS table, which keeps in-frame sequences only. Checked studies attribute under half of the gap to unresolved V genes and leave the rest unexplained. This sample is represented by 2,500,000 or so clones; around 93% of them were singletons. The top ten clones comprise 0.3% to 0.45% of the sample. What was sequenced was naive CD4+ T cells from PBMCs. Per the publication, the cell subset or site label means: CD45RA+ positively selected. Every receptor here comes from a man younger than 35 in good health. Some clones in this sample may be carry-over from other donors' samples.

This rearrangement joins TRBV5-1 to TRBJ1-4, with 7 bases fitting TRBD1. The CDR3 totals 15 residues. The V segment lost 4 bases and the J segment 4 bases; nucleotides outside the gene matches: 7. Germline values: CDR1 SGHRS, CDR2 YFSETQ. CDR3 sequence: CASSGETGSNEKLFF. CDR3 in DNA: TGCGCCAGCAGCGGAGAGACAGGGAGTAATGAAAAACTGTTTTTT.

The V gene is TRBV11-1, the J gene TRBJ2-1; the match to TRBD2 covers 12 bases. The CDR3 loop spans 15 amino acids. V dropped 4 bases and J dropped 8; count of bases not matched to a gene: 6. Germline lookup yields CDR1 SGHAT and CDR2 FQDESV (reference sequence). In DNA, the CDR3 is TGTGCCAGCAGCTACTCTAGCGGGAGGGCGTATGAGCAGTTCTTC. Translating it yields CASSYSSGRAYEQFF.

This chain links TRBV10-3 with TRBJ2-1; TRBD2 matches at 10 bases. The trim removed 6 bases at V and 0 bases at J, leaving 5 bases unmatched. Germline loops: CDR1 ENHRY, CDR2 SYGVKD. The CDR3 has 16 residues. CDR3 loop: CAISRTSGTSYNEQFF. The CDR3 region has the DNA TGTGCCATCAGCAGGACTAGCGGAACCTCCTACAATGAGCAGTTCTTC.